This T cell receptor (beta chain) was sequenced during a study of blood T cell repertoires in COVID-19. J gave up 3 bases and V 6 bases, and 11 bases lay outside the gene matches. The CDR3 runs to 16 residues. Germline V lookup: CDR1 LNHNV, CDR2 YYDKDF (reference sequence). Generated by immunoSEQ multiplex PCR, the TCRdb table keeps only in-frame clones and is missing some. Counted here are hundreds of thousands of clones, roughly 86% occurring once; the ten biggest clones make up about 4%. Cohort allocation depended upon clinical history that participants reported. This TCR derives from a woman aged 25 to 39 with acute COVID-19. The sequencing sample was made of PBMCs or T cells enriched from blood (not recorded which). The rearrangement links TRBV15 to TRBJ1-5, with TRBD1 matching 7 bases. This CDR3 is CATRSRQGFDNQPQHF. As DNA, the CDR3 is TGTGCCACCAGATCCAGACAGGGATTTGACAATCAGCCCCAGCATTTT.